One T cell receptor beta chain is described in this entry. Its antigen is undetermined. Assay used: immunoSEQ multiplex PCR; TCRdb lists only in-frame clones, some missing. The sample has 20,000 to 25,000 clones; roughly 73% are singletons. This specimen belongs to a study of CD4+ T cells in melanoma. Germline CDR1 LNHDA, CDR2 SQIVND (reference sequence). The CDR3 runs 18 residues. The J segment lost 0 bases and the V segment lost 7 bases, leaving 13 bases of the junction unmatched. Study findings and constraints: A reported correlation linked neoantigen-specific CD4+ T cells to CD8+, macrophage and B cell function.

This chain uses TRBV19 with TRBJ1-3, with 9 bases fitting TRBD1. The TCR was taken from a human donor with melanoma. For the CDR3, the DNA is TGTGCCAGTACCGAGCGGAGGACAGGGGCTAGCTCTGGAAACACCATATATTTT. It is translated as CASTERRTGASSGNTIYF.